This TCR beta chain is from a study of OX40 agonist ivuxolimab in advanced cancers. Whole-study results and caveats: Low clonal expansion, among the lowest seen, marked partial responders at 0.1-3.0 mg/kg. There were, on average, more expanded clones in CD8+ T cells than in CD4+.

Method: immunoSEQ multiplex PCR; TCRdb's copy keeps in-frame clones and lacks some. The top ten clones hold about 0.48% of a sample with fewer than 140,000 clones, just over 90% of them seen once. J was trimmed by 0 bases and V by 1 base; bases with no gene match: 3. CDR1 is SNHLY, CDR2 FYNNEI, per germline. This CDR3 spans 17 amino acids. Autoimmune disease history or systemic immunosuppression disqualified patients. For this clone: Antigen: not known.

The V and J genes are TRBV2 and TRBJ2-3, with 11 bases that match TRBD2. The sequence was obtained from an adult with an advanced solid tumor such as melanoma, head and neck, liver or kidney cancer. The sequencing here drew on CD4+ or CD8+ T cells sorted from blood, taken in a trial of the OX40 agonist ivuxolimab. CDR3 nucleotide sequence: TGTGCCAGCAGTGAAGGACTAGCGGGACCCAGCACAGATACGCAGTATTTT. The encoded protein is CASSEGLAGPSTDTQYF.